This TCR beta chain was obtained from a study of glioma-infiltrating T cells. Whole-study findings and limits: Gliomas, especially low-grade, showed above-expected tissue-blood divergence; non-neoplastic patients showed below.

This clonotype was counted only a few times. Its antigen is unidentified. Using RNA template, CDR3s of TCR alpha and beta were amplified with iRepertoire arm-PCR. MiXCR, applied by TCRdb to the multiplex PCR reads, yields one record per CDR3 protein. This table holds 110,000 or so distinct CDR3 sequences, less than 30% found once. Trimming stripped 0 bases from V and 10 bases from J, with 9 bases between. This CDR3 region has 12 residues. The germline V gene encodes CDR1 SGHDN and CDR2 FVKESK. This sequence originates from a human donor with low-grade glioma or glioblastoma, undergoing nonglioma brain surgery, or in good health (not recorded which). Sequenced material: glioma tissue, nonneoplastic brain tissue, or PBMCs (not recorded which). The V call is TRBV14, the J call TRBJ1-1; D not certain. CDR3 in DNA: TGTGCCAGCAGCCAAGAGTTACGGGGAGCTTTCTTT. Protein sequence: CASSQELRGAFF. The full variable domain, its missing parts supplied by reference TRBV14 and TRBJ1-1, is EAGVTQFPSHSVIEKGQTVTLRCDPISGHDNLYWYRRVMGKEIKFLLHFVKESKQDESGMPNNRFLAERTGGTYSTLKVQPAELEDSGVYFCASSQELRGAFFGQGTRLTVV.